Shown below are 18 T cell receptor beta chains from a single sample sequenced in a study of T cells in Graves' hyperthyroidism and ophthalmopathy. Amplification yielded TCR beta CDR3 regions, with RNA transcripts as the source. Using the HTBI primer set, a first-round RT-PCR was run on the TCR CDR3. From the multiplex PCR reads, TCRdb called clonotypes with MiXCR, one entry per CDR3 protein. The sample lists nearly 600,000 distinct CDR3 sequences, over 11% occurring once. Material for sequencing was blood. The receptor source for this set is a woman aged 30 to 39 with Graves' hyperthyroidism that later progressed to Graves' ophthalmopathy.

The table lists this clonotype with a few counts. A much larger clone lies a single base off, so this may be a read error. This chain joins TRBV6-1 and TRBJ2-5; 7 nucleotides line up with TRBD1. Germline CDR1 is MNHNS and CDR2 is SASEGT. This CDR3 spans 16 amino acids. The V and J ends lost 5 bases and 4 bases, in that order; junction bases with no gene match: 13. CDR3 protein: CASSKGGRFRRETQYF. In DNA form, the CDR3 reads TGTGCCAGCAGTAAAGGGGGCAGGTTTAGGAGAGAGACCCAGTACTTC.

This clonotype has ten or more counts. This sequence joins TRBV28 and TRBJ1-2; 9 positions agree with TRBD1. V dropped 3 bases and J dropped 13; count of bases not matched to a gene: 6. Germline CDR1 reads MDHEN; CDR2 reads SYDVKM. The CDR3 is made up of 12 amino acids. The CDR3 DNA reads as TGTGCCAGCAGTTTTGTTCGACAGGGGGTCACCTTC. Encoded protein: CASSFVRQGVTF.

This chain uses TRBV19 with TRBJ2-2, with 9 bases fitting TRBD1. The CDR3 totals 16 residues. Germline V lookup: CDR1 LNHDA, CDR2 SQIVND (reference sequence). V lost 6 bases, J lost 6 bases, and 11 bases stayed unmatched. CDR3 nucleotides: TGTGCCAGTAGCTCCGGGACAGGGAAACGCGCCGGGGAGCTGTTTTTT. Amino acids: CASSSGTGKRAGELFF. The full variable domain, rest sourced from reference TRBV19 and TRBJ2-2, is DGGITQSPKYLFRKEGQNVTLSCEQNLNHDAMYWYRQDPGQGLRLIYYSQIVNDFQKGDIAEGYSVSREKKESFPLTVTSAQKNPTAFYLCASSSGTGKRAGELFFGEGSRLTVL.

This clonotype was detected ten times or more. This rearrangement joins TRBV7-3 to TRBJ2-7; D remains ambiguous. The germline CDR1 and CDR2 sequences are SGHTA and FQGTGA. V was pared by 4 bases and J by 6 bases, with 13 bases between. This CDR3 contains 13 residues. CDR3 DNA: TGTGCCAGCAGCTCCCACCCCAGTTCCGAGCAGTACTTC. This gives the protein CASSSHPSSEQYF.

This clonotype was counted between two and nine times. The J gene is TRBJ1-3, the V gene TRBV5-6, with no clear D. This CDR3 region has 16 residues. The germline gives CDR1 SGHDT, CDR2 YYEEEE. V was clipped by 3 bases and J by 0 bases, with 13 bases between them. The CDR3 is CASSSDLKNSGNTIYF. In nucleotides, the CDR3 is TGTGCCAGCAGCTCGGACTTGAAGAACTCTGGAAACACCATATATTTT. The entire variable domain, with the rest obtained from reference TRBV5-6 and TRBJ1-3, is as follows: DAGVTQSPTHLIKTRGQQVTLRCSPKSGHDTVSWYQQALGQGPQFIFQYYEEEERQRGNFPDRFSGHQFPNYSSELNVNALLLGDSALYLCASSSDLKNSGNTIYFGEGSWLTVV.

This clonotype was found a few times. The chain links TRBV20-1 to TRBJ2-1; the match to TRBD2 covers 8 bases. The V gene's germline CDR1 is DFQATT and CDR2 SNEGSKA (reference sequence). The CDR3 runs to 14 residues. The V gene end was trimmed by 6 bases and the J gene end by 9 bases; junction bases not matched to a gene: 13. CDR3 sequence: CSAPGGSGNAEQFF. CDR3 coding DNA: TGCAGTGCCCCCGGTGGTAGCGGGAATGCTGAGCAGTTCTTC.

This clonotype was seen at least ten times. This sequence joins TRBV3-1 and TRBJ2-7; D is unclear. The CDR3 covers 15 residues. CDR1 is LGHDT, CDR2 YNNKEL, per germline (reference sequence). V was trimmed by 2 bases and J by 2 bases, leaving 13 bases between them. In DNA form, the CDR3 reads TGTGCCAGCAGCCAAAGGCTAACATTCCCCTACGAGCAGTACTTC. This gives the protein CASSQRLTFPYEQYF.

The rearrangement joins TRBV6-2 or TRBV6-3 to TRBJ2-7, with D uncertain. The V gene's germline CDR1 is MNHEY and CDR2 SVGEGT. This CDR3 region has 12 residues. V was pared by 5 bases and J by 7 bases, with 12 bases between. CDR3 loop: CASSPKRDEQYF. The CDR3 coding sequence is TGTGCCAGCAGTCCGAAACGAGATGAGCAGTACTTC.

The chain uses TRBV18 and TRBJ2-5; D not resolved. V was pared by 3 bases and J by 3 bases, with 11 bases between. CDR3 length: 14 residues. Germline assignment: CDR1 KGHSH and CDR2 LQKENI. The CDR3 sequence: CASSPLSLEETQYF. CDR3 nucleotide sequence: TGTGCCAGCTCACCCCTCAGTCTGGAAGAGACCCAGTACTTC.

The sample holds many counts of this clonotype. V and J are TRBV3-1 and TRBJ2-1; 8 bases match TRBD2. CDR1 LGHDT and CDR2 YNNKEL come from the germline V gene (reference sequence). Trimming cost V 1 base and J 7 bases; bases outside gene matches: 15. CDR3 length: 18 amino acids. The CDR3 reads CASSQVPWGSGRGNEQFF. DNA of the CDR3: TGTGCCAGCAGCCAAGTTCCGTGGGGGAGCGGGAGAGGGAATGAGCAGTTCTTC.

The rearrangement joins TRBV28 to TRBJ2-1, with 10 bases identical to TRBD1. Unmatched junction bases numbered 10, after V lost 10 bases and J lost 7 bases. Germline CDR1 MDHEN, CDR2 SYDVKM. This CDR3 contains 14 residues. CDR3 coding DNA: TGTGCCATCCCCGGGACAGGGGCGGGAAATGAGCAGTTCTTC. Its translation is CAIPGTGAGNEQFF.

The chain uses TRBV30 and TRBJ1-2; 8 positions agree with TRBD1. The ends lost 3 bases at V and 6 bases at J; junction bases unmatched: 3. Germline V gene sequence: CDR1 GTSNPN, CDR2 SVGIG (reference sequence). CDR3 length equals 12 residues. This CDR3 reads CAWSQGADGYTF. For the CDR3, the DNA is TGTGCCTGGAGCCAGGGGGCTGATGGCTACACCTTC.

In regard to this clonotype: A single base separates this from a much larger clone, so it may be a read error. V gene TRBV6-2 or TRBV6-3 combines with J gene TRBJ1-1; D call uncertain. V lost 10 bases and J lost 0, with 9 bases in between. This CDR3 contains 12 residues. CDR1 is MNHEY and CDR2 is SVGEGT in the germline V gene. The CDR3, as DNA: TGTGCCAACACGAACTTGAACACTGAAGCTTTCTTT. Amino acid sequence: CANTNLNTEAFF.

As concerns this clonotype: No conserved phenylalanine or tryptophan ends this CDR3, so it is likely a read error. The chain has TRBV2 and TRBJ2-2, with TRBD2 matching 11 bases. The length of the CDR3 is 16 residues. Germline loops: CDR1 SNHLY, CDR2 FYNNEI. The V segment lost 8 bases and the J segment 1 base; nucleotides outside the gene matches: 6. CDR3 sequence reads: CASFGTSGGNTGELFV. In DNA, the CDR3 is TGTGCCAGCTTTGGGACTAGCGGAGGGAACACCGGGGAGCTGTTTGTT.

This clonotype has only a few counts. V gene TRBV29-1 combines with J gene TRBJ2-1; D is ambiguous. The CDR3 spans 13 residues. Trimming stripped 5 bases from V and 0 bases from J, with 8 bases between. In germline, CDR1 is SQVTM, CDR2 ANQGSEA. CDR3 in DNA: TGCAGCGTTAGTAAGAGCTCCTACAATGAGCAGTTCTTC. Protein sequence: CSVSKSSYNEQFF.

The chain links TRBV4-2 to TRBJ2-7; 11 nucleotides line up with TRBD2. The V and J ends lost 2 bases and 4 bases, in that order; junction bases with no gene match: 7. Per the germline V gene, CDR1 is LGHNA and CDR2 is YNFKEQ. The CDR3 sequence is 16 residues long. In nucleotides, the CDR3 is TGTGCCAGCAGCCAACCCCTGGGACTAGCGGAGTACGAGCAGTACTTC. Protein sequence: CASSQPLGLAEYEQYF.

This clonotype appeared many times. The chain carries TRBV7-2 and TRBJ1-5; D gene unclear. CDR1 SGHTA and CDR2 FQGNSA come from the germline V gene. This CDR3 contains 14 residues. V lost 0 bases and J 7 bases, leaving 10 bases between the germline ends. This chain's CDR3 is CASSLALGEQPQHF. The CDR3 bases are TGTGCCAGCAGCTTAGCTTTGGGAGAGCAGCCCCAGCATTTT.

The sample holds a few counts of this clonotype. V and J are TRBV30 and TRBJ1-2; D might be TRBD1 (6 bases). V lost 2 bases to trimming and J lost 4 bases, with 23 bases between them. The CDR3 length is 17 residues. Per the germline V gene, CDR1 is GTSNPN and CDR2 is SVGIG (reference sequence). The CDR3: CAWSPPTPGHSLYGYTF. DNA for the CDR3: TGTGCCTGGAGTCCCCCCACGCCGGGACACTCCCTCTATGGCTACACCTTC.